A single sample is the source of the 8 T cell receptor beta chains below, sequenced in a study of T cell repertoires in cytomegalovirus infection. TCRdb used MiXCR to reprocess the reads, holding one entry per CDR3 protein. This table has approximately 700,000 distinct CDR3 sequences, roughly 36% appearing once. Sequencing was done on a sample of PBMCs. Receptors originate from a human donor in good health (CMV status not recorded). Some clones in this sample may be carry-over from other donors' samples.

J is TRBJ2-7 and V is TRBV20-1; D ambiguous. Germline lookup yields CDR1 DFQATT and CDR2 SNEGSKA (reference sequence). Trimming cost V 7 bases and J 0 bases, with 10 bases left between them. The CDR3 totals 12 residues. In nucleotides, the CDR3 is TGCAGTGTCGGCAGGACCTCCTACGAGCAGTACTTC. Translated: CSVGRTSYEQYF.

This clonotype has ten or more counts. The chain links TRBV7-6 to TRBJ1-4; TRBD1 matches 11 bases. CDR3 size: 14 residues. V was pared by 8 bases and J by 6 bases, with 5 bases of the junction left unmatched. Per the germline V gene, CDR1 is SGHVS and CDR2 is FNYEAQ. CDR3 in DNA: TGTGCCAGCTCTCCGGGACAGGGGGATGAAAAACTGTTTTTT. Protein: CASSPGQGDEKLFF.

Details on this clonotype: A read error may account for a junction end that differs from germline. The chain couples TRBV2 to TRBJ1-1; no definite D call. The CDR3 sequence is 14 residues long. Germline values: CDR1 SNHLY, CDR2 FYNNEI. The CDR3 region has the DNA TGTGCCAGCAGTATGACATTCATGAACACTGAAGATTTCTTT. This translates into CASSMTFMNTEDFF.

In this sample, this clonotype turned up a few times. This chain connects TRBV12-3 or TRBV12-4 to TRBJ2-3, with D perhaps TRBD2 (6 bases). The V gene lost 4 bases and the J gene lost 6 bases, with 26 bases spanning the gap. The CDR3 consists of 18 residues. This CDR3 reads CASSSGFRAGKRRDTQYF. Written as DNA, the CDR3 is TGTGCCAGCAGTTCCGGATTCCGGGCGGGAAAGAGAAGGGATACGCAGTATTTT.

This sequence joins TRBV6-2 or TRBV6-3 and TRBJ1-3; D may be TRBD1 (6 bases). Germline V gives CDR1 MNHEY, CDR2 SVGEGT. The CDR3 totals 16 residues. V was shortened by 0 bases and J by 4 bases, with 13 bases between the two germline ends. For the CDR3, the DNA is TGTGCCAGCAGTTACTCGACGGGACACCTCGGAAACACCATATATTTT. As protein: CASSYSTGHLGNTIYF.

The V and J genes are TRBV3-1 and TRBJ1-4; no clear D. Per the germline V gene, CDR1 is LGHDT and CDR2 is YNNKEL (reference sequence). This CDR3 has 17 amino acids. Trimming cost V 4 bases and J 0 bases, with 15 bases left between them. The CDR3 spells CASSPAGSRTTNEKLFF. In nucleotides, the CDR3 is TGTGCCAGCAGCCCCGCCGGGTCGAGAACAACTAATGAAAAACTGTTTTTT.

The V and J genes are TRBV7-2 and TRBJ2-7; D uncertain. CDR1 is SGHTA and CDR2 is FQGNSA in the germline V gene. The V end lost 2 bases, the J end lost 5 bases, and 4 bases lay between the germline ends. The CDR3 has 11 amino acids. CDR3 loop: CASSLIHEQYF. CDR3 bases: TGTGCCAGCAGCTTAATCCACGAGCAGTACTTC.

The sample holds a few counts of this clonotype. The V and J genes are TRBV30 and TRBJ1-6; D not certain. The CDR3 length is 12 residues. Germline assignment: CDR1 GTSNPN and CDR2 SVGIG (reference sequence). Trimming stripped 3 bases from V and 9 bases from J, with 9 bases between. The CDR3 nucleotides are TGTGCCTGGAGCAGTCGGGGTTCACCCCTCCACTTT. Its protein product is CAWSSRGSPLHF.